The clone carrying this T cell receptor beta chain was seen at least ten times. TCRdb re-analysed the RT-PCR reads in MiXCR, keeping a single row per CDR3 protein. The sample yields hundreds of thousands of distinct CDR3 sequences, about 14% seen once. This CDR3 has 14 amino acids. Trimming took 2 bases from V and 0 from J, leaving 8 bases between them. Germline V gene sequence: CDR1 SGHNT, CDR2 YYREEE (reference sequence). The chain carries TRBV5-4 and TRBJ1-1; D uncertain. What was sequenced was memory CD4+ T cells from blood. The TCR was taken from a female donor in good health, serving as a healthy control. The CDR3 nucleotides read TGTGCCAGCAGCTTAGTGGGCTTGAACACTGAAGCTTTCTTT. This sequence encodes CASSLVGLNTEAFF. Full variable domain (rest looked up from reference TRBV5-4 and TRBJ1-1): ETGVTQSPTHLIKTRGQQVTLRCSSQSGHNTVSWYQQALGQGPQFIFQYYREEENGRGNFPPRFSGLQFPNYSSELNVNALELDDSALYLCASSLVGLNTEAFFGQGTRLTVV.